This entry is about one TCR beta chain. The specificity of this receptor is unknown. No much larger clone is present one base from it, and per-base qualities are unavailable. The data were taken from a study of blood T cell repertoires in COVID-19 (dated by TCRdb to about 2020). Regarding the study in general: Samples covering the acute and convalescent phases of COVID-19 were provided by collaborators in the United States, Italy and Spain. HLA class I and class II types, where available, came from metadata supplied by the sample provider rather than from assay-based typing. A freely available public database, intended as a resource for researchers studying the immune response to SARS-CoV-2, is where the repertoires were released. The samples were drawn from the first 160 participants of the ongoing ImmuneRACE study and from 950 to 1,500 subjects provided by 6 global collaborators. The material from the prospective study consisted of cDNA or gDNA derived from T cells, B-cell-depleted T cells, or PBMCs. Sample metadata almost always included a de-identified subject ID, COVID-19 status, age in years and sex. Deeply sampled blood TCRbeta repertoires from subjects exposed to, actively infected with, or recovered from COVID-19 were included in the dataset. Study-wide findings and limitations: How much clinical and demographic metadata was included differed by source and by participant, and the metadata was provided uncurated.

The immunoSEQ Assay, a bias-controlled multiplex PCR, was used to amplify TCRbeta CDR3 regions from genomic DNA. The paper's data handling went like this. Within the assay, amplification of reference gene primers was used to estimate how many nucleated cells each sample contained. Sequence reads were collapsed and filtered to measure the absolute abundance of every unique TCRbeta CDR3 rearrangement. Productive Simpson clonality was computed per sample as the square root of Simpson's diversity index over productive rearrangements. TCRdb mirrors the immuneACCESS table, restricted to in-frame sequences. Some clones are absent from its copies; in checked studies, under half trace to an unresolved V gene, and the reason for the others is unknown. V, J and clone size are those of that table, while D and trimming were read from the DNA. Recorded for this sample are around 340,000 clones; around nine tenths of them occurred a single time. The biggest ten clones account for roughly 4% of the sample.

At one collaborating source in Seattle, patients were enrolled during active infection and were followed longitudinally through the course of disease. The collaborating institutions used their own protocols to collect whole blood in K2EDTA tubes. For TCRbeta analysis, collaborator samples were shipped as frozen whole blood, as isolated PBMCs, or as DNA extracted from either sample type. Deletion took 10 bases off V and 1 base off J, with a span of 16 bases between the germline ends. As encoded in the germline V gene, CDR1 is KGHSH while CDR2 is LQKENI. The CDR3 sequence holds 14 residues, the cysteine and phenylalanine included. Left in the record is the CDR3 DNA by itself, 42 bases read in frame from the first base.

The specimen was peripheral blood. This chain joins TRBV18 to TRBJ1-1, with TRBD1 as a weak D call on 6 bases. This clonotype was obtained from an older woman with COVID-19, enrolled during active disease. The nucleotide sequence reads as follows: TGTGCCACATTAAAGGGGGGGGCGAACACTGAAGCTTTCTTT. It codes for CATLKGGANTEAFF.